The 27 T cell receptor beta chains below were found in one sample sequenced in a study of blood T cell repertoires in COVID-19. Generated by immunoSEQ multiplex PCR, the TCRdb table keeps only in-frame clones and is missing some. In the table there are about 310,000 clones, 87% of which are singletons. Sequenced sample: peripheral blood. The receptor set was obtained from a man in his late teens or twenties with active or convalescent COVID-19.

This rearrangement joins TRBV7-7 to TRBJ2-5; the match to TRBD1 covers 10 bases. The CDR3 contains 15 residues. The germline V gene encodes CDR1 SSHAT and CDR2 FNYEAQ (reference sequence). With V trimmed by 4 bases and J by 5 bases, 7 bases remained unmatched. In nucleotides, the CDR3 is TGTGCCAGCAGCTACCGACAGGGGGCCTGGGAGACCCAGTACTTC. Encoded protein: CASSYRQGAWETQYF. Looking up the rest from reference TRBV7-7 and TRBJ2-5 gives the full variable domain: GAGVSQSPRYKVTKRGQDVTLRCDPISSHATLYWYQQALGQGPEFLTYFNYEAQPDKSGLPSDRFSAERPEGSISTLTIQRTEQRDSAMYRCASSYRQGAWETQYFGPGTRLLVL.

The chain has TRBV27 and TRBJ1-1, with a tentative D call TRBD1 (5 bases). The CDR3 runs 13 residues. V lost 3 bases to trimming and J lost 9 bases, with 14 bases between them. The germline V gene has CDR1 MNHEY and CDR2 SMNVEV (reference sequence). CDR3 region: CASSFEYRSQAFF. The CDR3 DNA is TGTGCCAGCAGTTTCGAATACAGGTCCCAAGCTTTCTTT.

The chain has TRBV2 and TRBJ1-2, with 9 nucleotides matching TRBD1. Per germline, CDR1 SNHLY and CDR2 FYNNEI. CDR3 length: 13 amino acids. V was pared by 6 bases and J by 6 bases, with 5 bases of the junction left unmatched. CDR3 sequence: CASRDRTGDGYTF. The CDR3 coding sequence is TGTGCCAGCAGGGATAGGACAGGGGATGGCTACACCTTC.

This rearrangement joins TRBV4-1 to TRBJ1-1; 7 nucleotides match TRBD1. V trimming: 0 bases; J trimming: 1 base; junction bases outside the gene matches: 5. CDR1 and CDR2 from the germline V gene are MGHRA and YSYEKL. CDR3 length equals 16 residues. In DNA, the CDR3 is TGCGCCAGCAGCCAAGAGCCGGGACAGTGGAACACTGAAGCTTTCTTT. Protein product: CASSQEPGQWNTEAFF.

V and J are TRBV5-1 and TRBJ2-2; 7 bases map to TRBD1. CDR1 and CDR2 from the germline V gene are SGHRS and YFSETQ. V was clipped by 5 bases and J by 3 bases; unmatched bases: 7. This CDR3 region has 15 residues. CDR3 loop: CASSMTGMHTGELFF. The CDR3 coding sequence is TGCGCCAGCAGTATGACAGGGATGCACACCGGGGAGCTGTTTTTT.

The gene calls are TRBV6-5 and TRBJ2-1, with D perhaps matching TRBD1 (5 bases). The CDR3 consists of 15 residues. The germline CDR1 and CDR2 sequences are MNHEY and SVGAGI. V was cut by 6 bases and J by 0 bases, with 12 bases left in between. The CDR3 spells CASSDQGSSYNEQFF. DNA of the CDR3: TGTGCCAGCAGCGACCAGGGCAGCTCCTACAATGAGCAGTTCTTC.

The chain has TRBV4-1 and TRBJ2-1; 7 bases align to TRBD1. Germline assignment: CDR1 MGHRA and CDR2 YSYEKL. This CDR3 comprises 15 residues. V lost 3 bases and J lost 3; bases outside the gene matches: 5. The CDR3 DNA follows: TGCGCCAGCAGCCAGTCGACAGGGCTCTACAATGAGCAGTTCTTC. The encoded protein is CASSQSTGLYNEQFF.

The rearrangement joins TRBV7-8 to TRBJ2-2; D is perhaps TRBD2 (6 bases). This CDR3 has 17 residues. The germline CDR1 and CDR2 sequences are SGHVS and FQNEAQ. Trimming shortened V by 6 bases and J by 6 bases, and 23 bases separated the two germline ends. The CDR3 region has the DNA TGTGCCAGCAGGCCGGAGCGAGCGGGTCTCATTTCCGGGGAGCTGTTTTTT. This codes for CASRPERAGLISGELFF.

This sequence joins TRBV7-9 and TRBJ2-1; TRBD1 might be the D (5 bases). CDR1 is SEHNR and CDR2 is FQNEAQ in the germline V gene (reference sequence). The CDR3 has 12 amino acids. The V and J ends lost 4 bases and 5 bases respectively, with 6 bases between them. Here the CDR3 reads CASSSGNNEQFF. CDR3 bases: TGTGCCAGCAGCTCAGGGAACAATGAGCAGTTCTTC. The full variable domain, its missing parts supplied by reference TRBV7-9 and TRBJ2-1, is DTGVSQNPRHKITKRGQNVTFRCDPISEHNRLYWYRQTLGQGPEFLTYFQNEAQLEKSRLLSDRFSAERPKGSFSTLEIQRTEQGDSAMYLCASSSGNNEQFFGPGTRLTVL.

This clone was seen more than once but under ten times. The V call is TRBV28, the J call TRBJ2-6; 7 nucleotides match TRBD1. The CDR3 runs 19 residues. Trimming cost V 4 bases and J 0 bases; bases outside gene matches: 12. Germline CDR1 MDHEN, CDR2 SYDVKM. The CDR3 loop reads CASSSPPGTEDSGANVLTF. The CDR3, as DNA: TGTGCCAGCAGTTCCCCCCCCGGGACAGAAGACTCTGGGGCCAACGTCCTGACTTTC.

The chain links TRBV5-6 to TRBJ2-1; D not certain. Trimming cost V 4 bases and J 9 bases, with 5 bases left between them. The CDR3 contains 10 residues. Germline V lookup: CDR1 SGHDT, CDR2 YYEEEE. The CDR3 nucleotides read TGTGCCAGCAGCGCTAGTGAGCAGTTCTTC. Translation gives CASSASEQFF.

The CDR3 loop is CASSQALTSGYEQYF. The CDR3 region has the DNA TGCGCCAGCAGCCAAGCCTTGACTAGCGGCTACGAGCAGTACTTC. The chain is built from TRBV4-3 and TRBJ2-7, with 9 bases matching TRBD2. V lost 1 base and J lost 3; bases outside the gene matches: 4. Looked up from germline, CDR1 is LGHNA and CDR2 is YSLEER. This CDR3 region has 15 residues.

The rearrangement uses TRBV5-5 and TRBJ2-5; D gene uncertain. The CDR3 has 14 amino acids. Germline assignment: CDR1 SGHKS and CDR2 YYEKEE (reference sequence). The V end lost 5 bases, the J end lost 5 bases, and 16 bases lay between the germline ends. CDR3 loop: CASRTRLEFETQYF. The CDR3 nucleotides read TGTGCCAGCAGAACGAGGTTGGAGTTCGAGACCCAGTACTTC.

The chain has TRBV18 and TRBJ2-7; 7 nucleotides align to TRBD1. V lost 6 bases to trimming and J lost 0 bases; unmatched junction nucleotides: 8. The CDR3 is 15 residues long. Germline V lookup: CDR1 KGHSH, CDR2 LQKENI. The CDR3 region is CASSLRQGISYEQYF. The DNA for the CDR3 is TGTGCCAGCTCTCTTAGACAGGGCATCTCCTACGAGCAGTACTTC.

The chain links TRBV6-5 to TRBJ1-3, with a weak D call TRBD1 (6 bases). This CDR3 comprises 15 residues. V was pared by 8 bases and J by 0 bases, with 14 bases between. Looked up from germline, CDR1 is MNHEY and CDR2 is SVGAGI. This CDR3 reads CASATTGLSGNTIYF. The CDR3, as DNA: TGTGCCAGCGCCACGACAGGCCTCTCTGGAAACACCATATATTTT.

In DNA form, the CDR3 reads TGTGCCAGCAGTAAGACTGCCCGATCCTACGAGCAGTACTTC. Encoded protein: CASSKTARSYEQYF. The chain has TRBV28 and TRBJ2-7; D remains unclear. Trimming took off 5 bases at V and 1 base at J, with 12 bases between the two ends. The germline gives CDR1 MDHEN, CDR2 SYDVKM. The CDR3 is 14 amino acids.

The V call is TRBV21-1, the J call TRBJ2-1; the table's D call TRBD2 went unverified against the DNA. TRBV21-1 is tagged as a pseudogene. The CDR3 has 17 residues. The CDR3 loop reads CASSKSRGASSYNEQFF. The DNA for the CDR3 is TGTGCCAGCAGCAAGAGCCGGGGGGCGAGCTCCTACAATGAGCAGTTCTTC.

This clone was counted a few times. The gene calls are TRBV19 and TRBJ1-1; D is undetermined. Trimming removed 6 bases at V and 1 base at J, with 15 bases between. From germline, CDR1 is LNHDA and CDR2 SQIVND (reference sequence). The CDR3 is made up of 15 amino acids. CDR3 coding DNA: TGTGCCAGTAGCTTCCCGACGAGGGAGAACACTGAAGCTTTCTTT. It yields the protein CASSFPTRENTEAFF.

This clone appeared a few times. The rearrangement uses TRBV28 and TRBJ2-7; 11 bases line up with TRBD1. Per the germline V gene, CDR1 is MDHEN and CDR2 is SYDVKM. The CDR3 extends over 16 amino acids. Losses at the gene ends were 5 bases for V and 3 bases for J; bases not matched to a gene: 9. The CDR3: CASSIASGTGGYEQYF. The DNA of the CDR3 is TGTGCCAGCAGTATCGCCTCCGGGACAGGGGGCTACGAGCAGTACTTC.

The chain has TRBV5-1 and TRBJ2-2; possible D gene TRBD2, 6 bases. This CDR3 has 15 amino acids. The V end was cut by 0 bases, the J end by 5 bases, with 11 bases between. CDR1 is SGHRS and CDR2 is YFSETQ in the germline V gene. The CDR3 bases are TGCGCCAGCAGCTTGGGACTAGTCATGACCGGGGAGCTGTTTTTT. It codes for CASSLGLVMTGELFF.

Here the CDR3 reads CASSLGRTGNYGYTF. As DNA, the CDR3 is TGTGCCAGCAGCTTAGGACGGACAGGAAACTATGGCTACACCTTC. The chain uses TRBV7-2 and TRBJ1-2; TRBD1 aligns across 7 bases. V shed 1 base, J shed 2 bases, and the junction held 4 bases outside the gene matches. The CDR3 totals 15 residues. Germline CDR1 and CDR2: SGHTA and FQGNSA.

This chain uses TRBV19 with TRBJ1-2; TRBD1 might be the D (6 bases). This CDR3 is 15 amino acids long. Germline V gene sequence: CDR1 LNHDA, CDR2 SQIVND (reference sequence). V was shortened by 5 bases and J by 0 bases, with 13 bases between the two germline ends. The CDR3: CASSANRATNYGYTF. The CDR3 coding sequence is TGTGCCAGTAGTGCCAACAGGGCGACTAACTATGGCTACACCTTC.

This clone was counted a few times. The V gene is TRBV4-3, the J gene TRBJ1-1, with 7 bases fitting TRBD1. Germline-derived CDR1 and CDR2 are LGHNA and YSLEER. This CDR3 has 13 residues. After removal of 5 bases from V and 3 bases from J, the junction contained 3 bases not matched to a gene. The CDR3 reads CASSLQGHTEAFF. The CDR3 nucleotides read TGCGCCAGCAGCTTACAGGGGCACACTGAAGCTTTCTTT.

The chain links TRBV7-8 to TRBJ1-2; 7 bases match TRBD1. Germline lookup yields CDR1 SGHVS and CDR2 FQNEAQ. The CDR3 has 15 amino acids. Trimming at V came to 5 bases and at J to 2 bases, leaving 8 bases not matched to a gene. The CDR3 loop is CASSAGQQLNYGYTF. CDR3 DNA: TGTGCCAGCAGCGCGGGACAGCAACTAAACTATGGCTACACCTTC.

The V and J genes are TRBV28 and TRBJ2-4; tentative D call: TRBD2 (5 bases). The V end lost 2 bases, the J end lost 8 bases, and 16 bases lay between the germline ends. Germline CDR1 reads MDHEN; CDR2 reads SYDVKM. This CDR3 has 15 residues. CDR3 sequence: CASSLHQSGWDIQYF. DNA of the CDR3: TGTGCCAGCAGTTTACACCAGTCGGGGTGGGACATTCAGTACTTC.

V gene TRBV7-2 combines with J gene TRBJ1-2; perhaps TRBD1 as D (5 bases). The CDR3 has 15 residues. Germline loops: CDR1 SGHTA, CDR2 FQGNSA. Trimming shortened V by 6 bases and J by 4 bases, and 18 bases separated the two germline ends. The CDR3 DNA reads TGTGCCAGCAGTCAAAGAGAGGCAGGGTCCTATGGCTACACCTTC. Protein: CASSQREAGSYGYTF.

The chain recombines TRBV6-5 with TRBJ1-2; D is uncertain. Germline CDR1 and CDR2: MNHEY and SVGAGI. There are 13 residues in the CDR3. The V gene lost 2 bases and the J gene lost 5 bases, with 9 bases spanning the gap. Here the CDR3 reads CASSYDIYYGYTF. The CDR3 nucleotides read TGTGCCAGCAGTTACGACATATATTATGGCTACACCTTC.